Below are 17 T cell receptor beta chains sequenced from a single sample in a study of OX40 agonist ivuxolimab in advanced cancers. The method was immunoSEQ multiplex PCR; TCRdb's version includes in-frame clones alone and lacks a portion of them. Of approximately 91,000 clones listed, roughly 86% are singletons. Material: CD4+ or CD8+ T cells sorted from blood, obtained in a trial of the OX40 agonist ivuxolimab. These receptor sequences come from an adult with an advanced solid tumor such as melanoma, head and neck, liver or kidney cancer.

The V gene is TRBV6-6, the J gene TRBJ1-5; 7 bases are a match to TRBD1. Trimming took 5 bases from V and 11 from J; bases not matched to a gene: 12. Per the germline V gene, CDR1 is MNHNY and CDR2 is SVGAGI (reference sequence). CDR3 size: 14 residues. CDR3 in DNA: TGTGCCAGCAGTCACGGACAGGAGGAGGTAGCCCAGCATTTT. Translated: CASSHGQEEVAQHF.

The J gene is TRBJ1-1, the V gene TRBV29-1; D call uncertain. Germline CDR1 reads SQVTM; CDR2 reads ANQGSEA. This CDR3 contains 13 residues. V gave up 1 base and J gave up 5 bases, with 11 bases separating them. The CDR3 bases are TGCAGCGTTGAAGGTCTCGGAGGGACTGAAGCTTTCTTT. Amino acid sequence: CSVEGLGGTEAFF. The variable domain in full, with the rest retrieved from reference TRBV29-1 and TRBJ1-1, is SAVISQKPSRDICQRGTSLTIQCQVDSQVTMMFWYRQQPGQSLTLIATANQGSEATYESGFVIDKFPISRPNLTFSTLTVSNMSPEDSSIYLCSVEGLGGTEAFFGQGTRLTVV.

CDR3 sequence: CASSFTGSGGDTQYF. The CDR3 DNA follows: TGCGCCAGCAGCTTTACCGGGAGTGGCGGAGATACGCAGTATTTT. The gene calls are TRBV5-1 and TRBJ2-3, with D perhaps matching TRBD2 (6 bases). Trimming took off 2 bases at V and 5 bases at J, with 15 bases between the two ends. The CDR3 is 15 amino acids. Looked up from germline, CDR1 is SGHRS and CDR2 is YFSETQ.

The chain combines TRBV6-6 with TRBJ1-5; 8 positions match TRBD1. This CDR3 spans 16 amino acids. J was trimmed by 2 bases and V by 6 bases; bases with no gene match: 9. The germline V gene has CDR1 MNHNY and CDR2 SVGAGI (reference sequence). This CDR3 reads CASSFPTGVGNQPQHF. CDR3 DNA: TGTGCCAGCAGCTTTCCGACAGGGGTAGGCAATCAGCCCCAGCATTTT.

The chain employs TRBV29-1 and TRBJ1-1; possible D gene TRBD1, 6 bases. From germline, CDR1 is SQVTM and CDR2 ANQGSEA. With 4 bases removed from V and 3 bases from J, the gap between germline ends came to 12 bases. This CDR3 has 13 amino acids. For the CDR3, the DNA is TGCAGCGTTGGAACTAACAGGGACACTGAAGCTTTCTTT. This sequence encodes CSVGTNRDTEAFF.

The J gene is TRBJ2-5, the V gene TRBV5-4, with 16 positions matching TRBD2. CDR1 is SGHNT, CDR2 YYREEE, per germline (reference sequence). Trimming took 5 bases from V and 2 from J; bases not matched to a gene: 6. This CDR3 is built from 17 residues. The DNA for the CDR3 is TGTGCCAGCAGGAAGGGACTAGCGGGAGGGCAACAAGAGACCCAGTACTTC. It codes for CASRKGLAGGQQETQYF.

The chain has TRBV9 and TRBJ2-1; the match to TRBD2 covers 8 bases. Trimming took 2 bases from V and 12 from J; bases not matched to a gene: 1. The germline gives CDR1 SGDLS, CDR2 YYNGEE. This CDR3 has 11 residues. The CDR3 DNA reads TGTGCCAGCAGCGTCGGGACTAGGCAGTTCTTC. It specifies CASSVGTRQFF.

This chain joins TRBV19 and TRBJ1-4; 10 nucleotides line up with TRBD1. The J segment lost 8 bases and the V segment lost 6 bases, leaving 9 bases of the junction unmatched. Germline V CDR1 and CDR2: LNHDA, SQIVND (reference sequence). CDR3 length: 15 amino acids. The chain's CDR3 is CASSRQGAPDEKLFF. The CDR3 DNA sequence: TGTGCCAGTAGCCGACAGGGGGCGCCGGACGAAAAACTGTTTTTT.

The V call is TRBV5-4, the J call TRBJ1-3; a weak D match, TRBD1 (5 bases). CDR1 SGHNT and CDR2 YYREEE come from the germline V gene (reference sequence). The CDR3 has 15 residues. The V gene lost 1 base and the J gene lost 1 base, with 9 bases spanning the gap. CDR3 amino acids: CASSLNPGSGNTIYF. The CDR3 nucleotides are TGTGCCAGCAGCTTGAATCCAGGGTCTGGAAACACCATATATTTT.

V and J are TRBV19 and TRBJ2-3, with 7 bases identical to TRBD2. This CDR3 is 15 amino acids long. Losses at the gene ends were 7 bases for V and 5 bases for J; bases not matched to a gene: 12. Germline CDR1 is LNHDA and CDR2 is SQIVND (reference sequence). The CDR3 region has the DNA TGTGCCAGTACCCTCTTGGGGGGGGTCATAGATACGCAGTATTTT. Residues: CASTLLGGVIDTQYF.

Concerning this clone: The germline gene is not matched at one end of the junction; a read error may be the cause. The genes are TRBV7-7 and TRBJ2-3; tentative D call: TRBD1 (5 bases). Germline V gives CDR1 SSHAT, CDR2 FNYEAQ (reference sequence). CDR3 length: 13 amino acids. CDR3 DNA sequence: TGTGCTAGCAGCTTAGGGCAGGGTAATACGCAGTATTTT. This translates into CASSLGQGNTQYF.

V usage is TRBV7-7 and J usage is TRBJ2-5; D perhaps matches TRBD2 (5 bases). Near its end, the DNA agrees better with TRBJ2-7, so the J call may be wrong. Germline lookup yields CDR1 SSHAT and CDR2 FNYEAQ (reference sequence). There are 13 residues in the CDR3. The CDR3 nucleotides are TGTGCCAGCAGCCCCGTTGAGGGCTACGAGCAGTACTTC. It specifies CASSPVEGYEQYF.

The chain couples TRBV11-3 to TRBJ1-1; TRBD1 is a possible D gene (5 bases). Trimming pared 6 bases from V and 4 bases from J, leaving 12 bases between. In germline, CDR1 is SGHNT, CDR2 YENEEA. This CDR3 is 13 amino acids long. CDR3 nucleotides: TGTGCCAGCAGAAGGGACCGGGGCACTGAAGCTTTCTTT. Protein sequence: CASRRDRGTEAFF.

This clone was seen only once. V gene TRBV28 combines with J gene TRBJ1-5; D call uncertain. Germline V gene lookup returns CDR1 MDHEN and CDR2 SYDVKM. The germline V and J ends were trimmed by 7 bases and 2 bases, with 9 bases remaining between them. The CDR3 consists of 13 residues. The CDR3 sequence: CASISGGNQPQHF. In DNA form, the CDR3 reads TGTGCCAGCATAAGCGGGGGCAATCAGCCCCAGCATTTT.

This clone has just a few counts. V is TRBV19 and J is TRBJ1-1; 10 nucleotides match TRBD1. Per the germline V gene, CDR1 is LNHDA and CDR2 is SQIVND (reference sequence). The CDR3 is 11 amino acids. V lost 6 bases, J lost 8 bases, and 0 bases stayed unmatched. CDR3 DNA sequence: TGTGCCAGTAGGGACAGGGGGGAAGCTTTCTTT. Its translation is CASRDRGEAFF.

DNA of the CDR3: TGTGCCAGCAGAGGGGTGAACAATGAGCAGTTCTTC. It yields the protein CASRGVNNEQFF. V and J are TRBV6-5 and TRBJ2-1, with D possibly being TRBD1 (5 bases). This CDR3 comprises 12 residues. The V and J ends lost 6 bases and 5 bases respectively, with 8 bases between them. CDR1 and CDR2 (germline): MNHEY, SVGAGI.

The chain uses TRBV11-3 and TRBJ2-1; possibly TRBD1 for D (5 bases). V dropped 1 base and J dropped 10 bases, with 11 bases sitting between them. This CDR3 comprises 13 residues. CDR1 is SGHNT and CDR2 is YENEEA in the germline V gene. DNA for the CDR3: TGTGCCAGCAGCTTAGGTCCAGGGTGGGAGCAGTTCTTC. Protein sequence: CASSLGPGWEQFF.